Each of the 28 T cell receptor beta chains below was sequenced from the same sample in a study of T cell repertoires and HLA-DP antigens. Repertoires were generated with immunoSEQ multiplex PCR, while TCRdb's copy carries only in-frame clones and drops some. The profile shows around 110,000 clones, 80% to 95% of them singletons. Which antigens these TCRs recognize remains unknown. The sample taken for sequencing was CD4+ T cells from PBMCs. The origin of the receptors is a woman aged 18-35 years in good health and CMV-seronegative.

The rearrangement links TRBV28 to TRBJ1-5, with 10 bases identical to TRBD1. The CDR3 loop spans 15 amino acids. Trimming took 5 bases from V and 3 from J; bases not matched to a gene: 4. Germline lookup yields CDR1 MDHEN and CDR2 SYDVKM. CDR3 bases: TGTGCCAGCAGTCCGGGACAGGGGATCAATCAGCCCCAGCATTTT. Its translation: CASSPGQGINQPQHF.

This chain joins TRBV9 and TRBJ2-7; TRBD2 aligns across 9 bases. Germline lookup yields CDR1 SGDLS and CDR2 YYNGEE. There are 16 residues in the CDR3. The V gene end was trimmed by 0 bases and the J gene end by 2 bases; junction bases not matched to a gene: 6. The CDR3 protein is CASSVGMTSGAYEQYF. The DNA of the CDR3 is TGTGCCAGCAGCGTAGGTATGACTAGCGGAGCCTACGAGCAGTACTTC.

The CDR3 region is CASSTGGSDQPQHF. The CDR3 coding sequence is TGTGCCAGCAGTACAGGGGGTAGTGATCAGCCCCAGCATTTT. This sequence joins TRBV28 and TRBJ1-5; 8 bases match TRBD1. Germline trimming cut 5 bases from V and 5 bases from J; bases unmatched to any gene: 5. The CDR3 is 14 amino acids. The germline V gene has CDR1 MDHEN and CDR2 SYDVKM.

This chain joins TRBV7-9 and TRBJ1-3; 7 nucleotides agree with TRBD1. The CDR3 has 13 residues. In germline, CDR1 is SEHNR, CDR2 FQNEAQ (reference sequence). The junction had 4 bases not matched to a gene; V was cut back by 2 bases and J by 9 bases. In DNA, the CDR3 is TGTGCCAGCAGCTTAAGACAGGGTGGCACCATATATTTT. The encoded protein is CASSLRQGGTIYF.

This clone was picked up one time. This sequence joins TRBV30 and TRBJ2-7, with D perhaps matching TRBD1 (6 bases). Germline CDR1 reads GTSNPN; CDR2 reads SVGIG (reference sequence). This CDR3 comprises 14 residues. Trimming removed 0 bases at V and 2 bases at J, with 11 bases between. In DNA, the CDR3 is TGTGCCTGGAGTGTGGGGGCCAAAACCTACGAGCAGTACTTC. Residues: CAWSVGAKTYEQYF. Together with reference TRBV30 and TRBJ2-7, the CDR3 gives the full variable domain: SQTIHQWPATLVQPVGSPLSLECTVEGTSNPNLYWYRQAAGRGLQLLFYSVGIGQISSEVPQNLSASRPQDRQFILSSKKLLLSDSGFYLCAWSVGAKTYEQYFGPGTRLTVT.

V usage is TRBV5-1 and J usage is TRBJ1-1; D is unresolved. The length of the CDR3 is 12 residues. Germline loops: CDR1 SGHRS, CDR2 YFSETQ. The V gene lost 2 bases and the J gene lost 6 bases, with 8 bases spanning the gap. CDR3 DNA sequence: TGCGCCAGCAGCTTCCCGGGATCTGAAGCTTTCTTT. Translating it yields CASSFPGSEAFF. Full variable domain (remainder filled in from reference TRBV5-1 and TRBJ1-1): KAGVTQTPRYLIKTRGQQVTLSCSPISGHRSVSWYQQTPGQGLQFLFEYFSETQRNKGNFPGRFSGRQFSNSRSEMNVSTLELGDSALYLCASSFPGSEAFFGQGTRLTVV.

The chain carries TRBV4-3 and TRBJ2-3, with D unresolved. In germline, CDR1 is LGHNA, CDR2 YSLEER. V lost 1 base to trimming and J lost 4 bases, with 12 bases between them. CDR3 size: 15 residues. The CDR3 here is CASSQGGIRADTQYF. CDR3 sequence (DNA): TGCGCCAGCAGCCAAGGAGGCATTAGGGCAGATACGCAGTATTTT.

Only one count was recorded for this clone. The chain combines TRBV19 with TRBJ2-7; 9 nucleotides align to TRBD2. V dropped 5 bases and J dropped 1; count of bases not matched to a gene: 9. The CDR3 runs 16 residues. Germline CDR1 reads LNHDA; CDR2 reads SQIVND (reference sequence). CDR3 bases: TGTGCCAGTAGTCCCCTAGCGGGGCGATTTTCCTACGAGCAGTACGTC. It is translated as CASSPLAGRFSYEQYV.

The chain has TRBV6-5 and TRBJ1-5; no definite D call. The CDR3 loop spans 13 amino acids. Trimming stripped 11 bases from V and 0 bases from J, with 11 bases between. Germline lookup yields CDR1 MNHEY and CDR2 SVGAGI. The CDR3 is CASQRGSNQPQHF. CDR3 nucleotide sequence: TGTGCCTCCCAACGGGGTAGCAATCAGCCCCAGCATTTT.

V gene TRBV11-2 combines with J gene TRBJ2-1; perhaps D is TRBD1 or TRBD2 (6 bases each). V lost 6 bases, J lost 7 bases, and 25 bases lay in between. CDR1 is SGHAT and CDR2 is FQNNGV in the germline V gene. This CDR3 region has 17 residues. The CDR3 DNA reads TGTGCCAGCAGAAGTCCTCGGGGGCGGGGAGTGGGTAATGAGCAGTTCTTC. Translation: CASRSPRGRGVGNEQFF.

The chain joins TRBV7-3 to TRBJ2-5; perhaps TRBD2 as D (6 bases). Trimming cost V 7 bases and J 4 bases, with 16 bases left between them. CDR3 length: 14 residues. Germline CDR1 reads SGHTA; CDR2 reads FQGTGA. The CDR3 nucleotides are TGTGCCAGCAACGCCTCAACTAGCACAGAGACCCAGTACTTC. This codes for CASNASTSTETQYF.

This chain links TRBV7-9 with TRBJ1-6; the D gene is possibly TRBD1 (6 bases). Germline loops: CDR1 SEHNR, CDR2 FQNEAQ (reference sequence). With 1 base removed from V and 11 bases from J, the gap between germline ends came to 12 bases. The CDR3 is 14 residues long. This chain's CDR3 is CASSLGQGSTPLHF. The CDR3 bases are TGTGCCAGCAGCTTAGGGCAGGGGAGTACACCCCTCCACTTT.

The chain links TRBV5-6 to TRBJ2-2; TRBD1 matches 9 bases. Germline V gene data show CDR1 as SGHDT and CDR2 as YYEEEE. With V trimmed by 4 bases and J by 4 bases, 8 bases remained unmatched. The CDR3 contains 16 residues. Written as DNA, the CDR3 is TGTGCCAGCAGCCCTGGACAGGGGAGACCCACCGGGGAGCTGTTTTTT. The encoded protein is CASSPGQGRPTGELFF.

The V call is TRBV18, the J call TRBJ1-5; a weak D match, TRBD1 (5 bases). Germline V gene lookup returns CDR1 KGHSH and CDR2 LQKENI. V shed 2 bases and J shed 7 bases, with 9 bases lying between them. This CDR3 is built from 13 residues. As DNA, the CDR3 is TGTGCCAGCTCACCAAGTAGGGACCAGCCCCAGCATTTT. Translated: CASSPSRDQPQHF.

This chain's CDR3 is CASSQDRATYNEQFF. CDR3 DNA sequence: TGTGCCAGCAGCCAAGACAGGGCTACCTACAATGAGCAGTTCTTC. The J gene is TRBJ2-1, the V gene TRBV14; TRBD1 might be the D (5 bases). Germline-derived CDR1 and CDR2 are SGHDN and FVKESK. The CDR3 consists of 15 residues. Trimming left V 0 bases short and J 2 bases short, with 8 bases between.

This clone was found a few times. The gene calls are TRBV5-6 and TRBJ1-3, with D possibly matching TRBD1 (5 bases). The V gene lost 3 bases and the J gene lost 4 bases, with 17 bases spanning the gap. Germline CDR1 and CDR2: SGHDT and YYEEEE. The CDR3 length is 16 residues. DNA of the CDR3: TGTGCCAGCAGCTACGGTCGGGGCCTCCCCGGAAACACCATATATTTT. Its protein is CASSYGRGLPGNTIYF.

CDR3 nucleotides: TGTGCCTGCCTAGGGAAAAGACTAGCGGGGCACGAGCAGTACTTC. This codes for CACLGKRLAGHEQYF. The J gene is TRBJ2-7, the V gene TRBV30; 11 bases map to TRBD2. CDR1 GTSNPN and CDR2 SVGIG come from the germline V gene (reference sequence). The CDR3 is 15 residues long. V shed 6 bases, J shed 5 bases, and the junction held 12 bases outside the gene matches.

The chain carries TRBV9 and TRBJ1-3; the match to TRBD1 covers 11 bases. V lost 0 bases, J lost 2 bases, and 1 base stayed unmatched. Germline CDR1 reads SGDLS; CDR2 reads YYNGEE. This CDR3 is built from 16 residues. The CDR3 nucleotides are TGTGCCAGCAGCGTAGCGGGACAGGGGGCTGGAAACACCATATATTTT. This translates into CASSVAGQGAGNTIYF.

This chain uses TRBV11-2 with TRBJ2-5; D not certain. This CDR3 has 12 amino acids. V was shortened by 1 base and J by 4 bases, with 4 bases between the two germline ends. Germline V gives CDR1 SGHAT, CDR2 FQNNGV. CDR3 sequence reads: CASSLVRETQYF. The CDR3 region has the DNA TGTGCCAGCAGCTTAGTCCGAGAGACCCAGTACTTC.

This chain links TRBV5-5 with TRBJ2-2; D may be TRBD2 (5 bases). Trimming removed 0 bases at V and 4 bases at J, with 13 bases between. The germline V gene encodes CDR1 SGHKS and CDR2 YYEKEE (reference sequence). The CDR3 has 16 amino acids. The CDR3 is CASSLESSRPTGELFF. The CDR3 DNA reads as TGTGCCAGCAGCTTGGAGTCTAGCCGCCCCACCGGGGAGCTGTTTTTT.

This chain links TRBV7-8 with TRBJ1-1; D gene uncertain. The ends were cut back, 1 base at V and 0 bases at J, with 9 bases in the middle. The CDR3 sequence is 15 residues long. Germline CDR1 SGHVS, CDR2 FQNEAQ. The CDR3 DNA follows: TGTGCCAGCAGCTTAGAGGACGGAATGAACACTGAAGCTTTCTTT. Translation gives CASSLEDGMNTEAFF.

The chain links TRBV5-6 to TRBJ1-5; TRBD1 matches at 7 bases. Germline V gives CDR1 SGHDT, CDR2 YYEEEE. Germline trimming cut 2 bases from V and 2 bases from J; bases unmatched to any gene: 7. The CDR3 runs to 16 residues. The CDR3 region is CASSFWTGGGNQPQHF. The CDR3 DNA reads as TGTGCCAGCAGCTTCTGGACAGGCGGTGGCAATCAGCCCCAGCATTTT.

J is TRBJ1-1 and V is TRBV7-7, with 7 nucleotides matching TRBD1. The CDR3 extends over 10 amino acids. Germline-derived CDR1 and CDR2 are SSHAT and FNYEAQ (reference sequence). V gave up 9 bases and J gave up 8 bases; unmatched junction bases: 3. The CDR3 is CARRGREAFF. CDR3 DNA sequence: TGTGCCAGGAGGGGGCGGGAAGCTTTCTTT.

The V call is TRBV5-1, the J call TRBJ2-7; 9 nucleotides agree with TRBD2. V shed 2 bases and J 4 bases; nucleotides not matched to a gene: 4. Germline lookup yields CDR1 SGHRS and CDR2 YFSETQ. The CDR3 consists of 14 residues. The CDR3 bases are TGCGCCAGCAGCTTTAGCGGGAGTGGTTACGAGCAGTACTTC. This translates into CASSFSGSGYEQYF.

The chain recombines TRBV7-8 with TRBJ1-2; D may be TRBD1 (5 bases). The CDR3 spans 14 residues. With 10 bases removed from V and 4 bases from J, the gap between germline ends came to 19 bases. In germline, CDR1 is SGHVS, CDR2 FQNEAQ. CDR3 nucleotide sequence: TGTGCCACCGCGGGGGACCGCGTCGGCTATGGCTACACCTTC. It is translated as CATAGDRVGYGYTF.

The chain combines TRBV7-9 with TRBJ2-1; D not resolved. This CDR3 has 10 residues. Germline V gene lookup returns CDR1 SEHNR and CDR2 FQNEAQ (reference sequence). V lost 8 bases, J lost 5 bases, and 4 bases lay in between. CDR3 protein: CASLDNEQFF. The CDR3, as DNA: TGTGCCAGCCTAGACAATGAGCAGTTCTTC.

This sequence joins TRBV6-6 and TRBJ1-2, with a weak D call TRBD1 (5 bases). The length of the CDR3 is 14 residues. The germline V gene encodes CDR1 MNHNY and CDR2 SVGAGI (reference sequence). Trimming took off 2 bases at V and 4 bases at J, with 11 bases between the two ends. CDR3 region: CASSYEQAAYGYTF. In DNA, the CDR3 is TGTGCCAGCAGTTACGAACAGGCGGCCTATGGCTACACCTTC.

The V gene is TRBV19, the J gene TRBJ1-1; a possible D gene is TRBD1 (5 bases). Trimming removed 5 bases from V and 6 bases from J, with 19 bases in between. There are 15 residues in the CDR3. Germline loops: CDR1 LNHDA, CDR2 SQIVND (reference sequence). The CDR3 here is CASSAREPVGAEAFF. The CDR3 DNA reads as TGTGCCAGTAGTGCCCGGGAACCCGTGGGGGCTGAAGCTTTCTTT.